The rows below give T cell receptor beta chains drawn from one sample of a study of response to subunit inactivated influenza vaccine. MiXCR, run by TCRdb on the RT-PCR reads, gives a single entry per CDR3 protein. The data contain 300,000 to 350,000 distinct CDR3 sequences, just over 20% of them singletons. Source: PBMCs from blood, taken about 20 months after vaccination. Source of these receptors: a man between 50 and 69 years old who received an inactivated influenza vaccine. Both conserved end residues are part of each CDR3. The D gene is left open where the match is weak. Clone sizes are given selectively: once, few, many, or a class where the clone is expanded.

D gene: -; J gene: TRBJ2-2; clone size: once; V gene: TRBV7-2; CDR3 protein: CASSPTRLETGELFF; CDR3 DNA: TGTGCCAGCAGCCCGACTAGACTAGAGACCGGGGAGCTGTTTTTT
D gene: -; J gene: TRBJ1-1; clone size: -; V gene: TRBV7-2; CDR3 protein: CASGDARGATEAFF; CDR3 DNA: TGTGCCAGCGGGGACGCGAGAGGGGCCACTGAAGCTTTCTTT
D gene: -; J gene: TRBJ1-1; clone size: many; V gene: TRBV30; CDR3 protein: CAWSPQGDTEAFF; CDR3 DNA: TGTGCCTGGAGTCCCCAGGGTGACACTGAAGCTTTCTTT
D gene: -; J gene: TRBJ1-5; clone size: -; V gene: TRBV5-1; CDR3 protein: CASSLGGKDQPQHF; CDR3 DNA: TGCGCCAGCAGCTTGGGTGGTAAGGATCAGCCCCAGCATTTT
D gene: -; J gene: TRBJ1-5; clone size: few; V gene: TRBV12-3/TRBV12-4; CDR3 protein: CASSLSSGPNQPQHF; CDR3 DNA: TGTGCCAGCAGTCTAAGTTCTGGGCCCAATCAGCCCCAGCATTTT
D gene: TRBD1; J gene: TRBJ1-2; clone size: -; V gene: TRBV7-2; CDR3 protein: CASSLATQGAGGYTF; CDR3 DNA: TGTGCCAGCAGCTTAGCGACACAGGGGGCTGGTGGCTACACCTTC
D gene: -; J gene: TRBJ2-4; clone size: -; V gene: TRBV2; CDR3 protein: CASSEARGKNIQYF; CDR3 DNA: TGTGCCAGCAGTGAAGCCCGAGGGAAAAACATTCAGTACTTC
D gene: -; J gene: TRBJ1-1; clone size: -; V gene: TRBV6-1; CDR3 protein: CASRPTPNTEAFF; CDR3 DNA: TGTGCCAGCAGACCGACACCGAACACTGAAGCTTTCTTT
D gene: -; J gene: TRBJ2-1; clone size: -; V gene: TRBV7-2; CDR3 protein: CASRPPDLSYNEQFF; CDR3 DNA: TGTGCCAGCAGGCCCCCGGACTTATCCTACAATGAGCAGTTCTTC
D gene: TRBD2; J gene: TRBJ2-7; clone size: few; V gene: TRBV7-9; CDR3 protein: CASSFLAGGPEQYF; CDR3 DNA: TGTGCCAGCAGCTTTCTAGCGGGAGGACCCGAGCAGTACTTC
D gene: -; J gene: TRBJ1-6; clone size: few; V gene: TRBV4-1; CDR3 protein: CASSQTDSYNSPLHF; CDR3 DNA: TGCGCCAGCAGCCAGACCGACTCCTATAATTCACCCCTCCACTTT
D gene: -; J gene: TRBJ1-4; clone size: many; V gene: TRBV12-3/TRBV12-4; CDR3 protein: CASSYRDTGEKLFF; CDR3 DNA: TGTGCCAGCAGTTACCGGGACACGGGTGAAAAACTGTTTTTT
D gene: -; J gene: TRBJ1-1; clone size: -; V gene: TRBV20-1; CDR3 protein: CSAGGSTEAFF; CDR3 DNA: TGCAGTGCGGGTGGAAGCACTGAAGCTTTCTTT
D gene: TRBD1; J gene: TRBJ2-2; clone size: few; V gene: TRBV6-1; CDR3 protein: CASSGGTGAGELFF; CDR3 DNA: TGTGCCAGCAGTGGCGGGACAGGCGCCGGGGAGCTGTTTTTT
D gene: -; J gene: TRBJ1-5; clone size: few; V gene: TRBV28; CDR3 protein: CASSSRRGLHQPQHF; CDR3 DNA: TGTGCCAGCAGTTCCCGCCGGGGGCTACATCAGCCCCAGCATTTT
D gene: TRBD2; J gene: TRBJ2-3; clone size: -; V gene: TRBV20-1; CDR3 protein: CSAGTSGRYTDTQYF; CDR3 DNA: TGCAGTGCCGGGACTAGCGGGAGATACACAGATACGCAGTATTTT
D gene: -; J gene: TRBJ2-5; clone size: few; V gene: TRBV12-3/TRBV12-4; CDR3 protein: CASSWAPETQYF; CDR3 DNA: TGTGCCAGCAGCTGGGCCCCGGAGACCCAGTACTTC
D gene: -; J gene: TRBJ2-1; clone size: -; V gene: TRBV21-1; CDR3 protein: CASSTLAERSSYNEQFF; CDR3 DNA: TGTGCCAGCAGCACGCTAGCGGAAAGAAGCTCCTACAATGAGCAGTTCTTC
D gene: -; J gene: TRBJ1-2; clone size: many; V gene: TRBV7-9; CDR3 protein: CASSQQGDYGYTF; CDR3 DNA: TGTGCCAGCAGCCAACAAGGCGACTATGGCTACACCTTC
D gene: -; J gene: TRBJ1-5; clone size: few; V gene: TRBV7-2; CDR3 protein: CASSLDHRWGQPQHF; CDR3 DNA: TGTGCCAGCAGCTTAGATCACAGATGGGGTCAGCCCCAGCATTTT
D gene: -; J gene: TRBJ2-5; clone size: -; V gene: TRBV28; CDR3 protein: CASSLSMNQETQYF; CDR3 DNA: TGTGCCAGCAGTTTGTCAATGAACCAAGAGACCCAGTACTTC
D gene: TRBD1; J gene: TRBJ2-3; clone size: -; V gene: TRBV10-3; CDR3 protein: CAISGTGDTQYF; CDR3 DNA: TGTGCCATCAGTGGGACAGGAGATACGCAGTATTTT
D gene: TRBD1; J gene: TRBJ1-5; clone size: many; V gene: TRBV15; CDR3 protein: CATSSRNRGQRNQPQHF; CDR3 DNA: TGTGCCACCAGCAGCCGAAACAGGGGGCAAAGGAATCAGCCCCAGCATTTT
D gene: -; J gene: TRBJ2-1; clone size: few; V gene: TRBV12-3/TRBV12-4; CDR3 protein: CASSHQWSTYNEQFF; CDR3 DNA: TGTGCCAGCAGTCACCAGTGGTCGACCTACAATGAGCAGTTCTTC
D gene: TRBD2; J gene: TRBJ2-3; clone size: -; V gene: TRBV7-9; CDR3 protein: CASRISSGGTDTQYF; CDR3 DNA: TGTGCCAGCAGAATTTCTAGCGGGGGCACAGATACGCAGTATTTT
D gene: -; J gene: TRBJ1-1; clone size: -; V gene: TRBV28; CDR3 protein: CASSPPRARLTEAFF; CDR3 DNA: TGTGCCAGCAGCCCCCCCAGGGCCCGTCTAACTGAAGCTTTCTTT
D gene: TRBD2; J gene: TRBJ2-5; clone size: once; V gene: TRBV12-3/TRBV12-4; CDR3 protein: CASSLETSGGALETQYF; CDR3 DNA: TGTGCCAGCAGTTTAGAGACTAGCGGGGGGGCCCTCGAGACCCAGTACTTC
D gene: -; J gene: TRBJ1-3; clone size: -; V gene: TRBV4-1; CDR3 protein: CASSQVLTESSGNTIYF; CDR3 DNA: TGCGCCAGCAGCCAAGTGTTGACGGAGAGCTCTGGAAACACCATATATTTT
D gene: TRBD2; J gene: TRBJ2-4; clone size: -; V gene: TRBV29-1; CDR3 protein: CSVEGLAGEAKNIQYF; CDR3 DNA: TGCAGCGTTGAGGGACTAGCGGGAGAAGCCAAAAACATTCAGTACTTC
D gene: -; J gene: TRBJ2-5; clone size: -; V gene: TRBV4-3; CDR3 protein: CASSQFPGEETQYF; CDR3 DNA: TGCGCCAGCAGCCAATTTCCGGGGGAAGAGACCCAGTACTTC
D gene: -; J gene: TRBJ2-3; clone size: -; V gene: TRBV19; CDR3 protein: CASSIGPGDTDTQYF; CDR3 DNA: TGTGCCAGTAGTATAGGTCCGGGGGACACAGATACGCAGTATTTT
D gene: -; J gene: TRBJ2-7; clone size: -; V gene: TRBV27; CDR3 protein: CASSLRAGISHEQYF; CDR3 DNA: TGTGCCAGCAGTTTAAGGGCGGGTATTTCCCACGAGCAGTACTTC
D gene: TRBD1; J gene: TRBJ2-5; clone size: -; V gene: TRBV20-1; CDR3 protein: CSARGQGVETQYF; CDR3 DNA: TGCAGTGCTAGAGGACAGGGAGTTGAGACCCAGTACTTC